The 32 T cell receptor beta chains given below trace back to one sample, sequenced in a study of blood T cell repertoires in COVID-19. Profiling relied on immunoSEQ multiplex PCR, and the TCRdb table lists in-frame clones only, not all of them. This table has about 98,000 clones, less than 85% appearing once. The sample comprised peripheral blood. These TCRs come from a man aged 70-80 years with active or convalescent COVID-19.

This chain joins TRBV7-3 and TRBJ2-2; D is uncertain. The CDR3 length is 15 residues. Trimming removed 2 bases at V and 1 base at J, with 8 bases between. The germline CDR1 and CDR2 sequences are SGHTA and FQGTGA. The CDR3 sequence: CASSLESGNTGELFF. DNA for the CDR3: TGTGCCAGCAGCTTAGAATCAGGGAACACCGGGGAGCTGTTTTTT.

The V gene is TRBV12-3 or TRBV12-4, the J gene TRBJ2-1; TRBD1 matches at 8 bases. J gave up 15 bases and V 5 bases, and 9 bases lay outside the gene matches. This CDR3 comprises 12 residues. The CDR3, as DNA: TGTGCCAGCAGTATTCCGGGACAGGAACGGTTCTTC. Encoded protein: CASSIPGQERFF.

This clone has just one count. The chain is built from TRBV19 and TRBJ2-6; D is unresolved. The CDR3 contains 15 residues. Deletions cut 0 bases from V and 1 base from J, with 4 bases between. In germline, CDR1 is LNHDA, CDR2 SQIVND (reference sequence). CDR3 loop: CASSIELSGANVLTF. CDR3 bases: TGTGCCAGTAGTATAGAGCTATCTGGGGCCAACGTCCTGACTTTC. The whole variable domain, filled in from reference TRBV19 and TRBJ2-6, reads DGGITQSPKYLFRKEGQNVTLSCEQNLNHDAMYWYRQDPGQGLRLIYYSQIVNDFQKGDIAEGYSVSREKKESFPLTVTSAQKNPTAFYLCASSIELSGANVLTFGAGSRLTVL.

The chain is built from TRBV27 and TRBJ2-1; D gene ambiguous. Per germline, CDR1 MNHEY and CDR2 SMNVEV (reference sequence). The CDR3 is made up of 16 amino acids. Trimming shortened V by 4 bases and J by 1 base, and 14 bases separated the two germline ends. CDR3 residues: CASSSPLSRSYNEQFF. CDR3 sequence (DNA): TGTGCCAGCAGTTCCCCCCTAAGCCGTTCCTACAATGAGCAGTTCTTC.

This chain connects TRBV3-1 (or the pseudogene TRBV3-2) to TRBJ1-5; D perhaps matches TRBD1 (6 bases). Germline V gene data show CDR1 as LGHDT and CDR2 as YNNKEL (reference sequence). V was clipped by 2 bases and J by 6 bases, with 11 bases between them. CDR3 length: 14 amino acids. The CDR3 protein is CASSQRGSGQPQHF. CDR3 nucleotide sequence: TGTGCCAGCAGCCAAAGGGGGTCGGGTCAGCCCCAGCATTTT.

In this sample, this clone turned up once. The rearrangement joins TRBV7-2 to TRBJ2-2, with 7 bases identical to TRBD1. Germline CDR1 and CDR2: SGHTA and FQGNSA. The trim removed 5 bases at V and 0 bases at J, leaving 6 bases unmatched. The CDR3 has 16 residues. This CDR3 reads CASSTFQGANTGELFF. The CDR3 DNA follows: TGTGCCAGCAGCACATTTCAGGGGGCGAACACCGGGGAGCTGTTTTTT.

This clone appeared a single time. This chain uses TRBV19 with TRBJ1-1, with D possibly TRBD1 on 6 matching bases. The V gene's germline CDR1 is LNHDA and CDR2 SQIVND (reference sequence). Trimming removed 3 bases from V and 2 bases from J, with 10 bases in between. The CDR3 sequence is 14 residues long. CDR3 nucleotides: TGTGCCAGTAGTATGCGGACAGATAACACTGAAGCTTTCTTT. Encoded protein: CASSMRTDNTEAFF.

This chain links TRBV4-1 with TRBJ1-4; no clear D gene. This CDR3 comprises 17 residues. The V and J ends lost 1 base and 3 bases respectively, with 15 bases between them. Germline CDR1 MGHRA, CDR2 YSYEKL. As DNA, the CDR3 is TGCGCCAGCAGCCAAGGCGGGCCCGCAGACCCTAATGAAAAACTGTTTTTT. This encodes CASSQGGPADPNEKLFF.

The chain carries TRBV18 and TRBJ2-5, with unresolved D. Germline CDR1 reads KGHSH; CDR2 reads LQKENI. The length of the CDR3 is 13 residues. The V end lost 6 bases, the J end lost 2 bases, and 10 bases lay between the germline ends. The CDR3 spells CASSAGVQETQYF. The CDR3 bases are TGTGCCAGCTCCGCTGGAGTACAAGAGACCCAGTACTTC.

The V and J genes are TRBV29-1 and TRBJ1-1; D is perhaps TRBD1 (6 bases). The CDR3 consists of 13 residues. The V gene's germline CDR1 is SQVTM and CDR2 ANQGSEA. The V end lost 1 base, the J end lost 10 bases, and 16 bases lay between the germline ends. CDR3 sequence reads: CSVEGTVRNRAFF. Written as DNA, the CDR3 is TGCAGCGTTGAAGGGACAGTCCGGAATAGAGCTTTCTTT.

V gene TRBV4-1 combines with J gene TRBJ2-5; 9 nucleotides agree with TRBD2. Germline lookup yields CDR1 MGHRA and CDR2 YSYEKL. The CDR3 has 14 amino acids. J gave up 5 bases and V 3 bases, and 4 bases lay outside the gene matches. CDR3 bases: TGCGCCAGCAGCCAGGGACTAGCTGGGGAGACCCAGTACTTC. Its protein product is CASSQGLAGETQYF.

Here the CDR3 reads CASSQPGQGYYNEQFF. CDR3 coding DNA: TGTGCCAGCAGCCAGCCGGGACAGGGGTACTACAATGAGCAGTTCTTC. V and J are TRBV3-1 (or the pseudogene TRBV3-2) and TRBJ2-1, with TRBD1 matching over 10 bases. The CDR3 extends over 16 amino acids. In germline, CDR1 is LGHDT, CDR2 YNNKEL (reference sequence). V dropped 3 bases and J dropped 3; count of bases not matched to a gene: 5.

This clone was observed a single time. This chain links TRBV12-3 or TRBV12-4 with TRBJ1-5; D might be TRBD1 (5 bases). Trimming took 7 bases from V and 9 from J, leaving 10 bases between them. The CDR3 sequence is 11 residues long. The CDR3 region has the DNA TGTGCCAGCAAGGGGTTCGGGCCCCAGCATTTT. This codes for CASKGFGPQHF.

The DNA for the CDR3 is TGTGCCAGTAGTACGCCCGGGACAGGATTATATCAGCCCCAGCATTTT. Amino acids: CASSTPGTGLYQPQHF. V is TRBV19 and J is TRBJ1-5; TRBD1 agrees at 8 bases. J gave up 5 bases and V 4 bases, and 10 bases lay outside the gene matches. The CDR3 length is 16 residues. The germline V gene encodes CDR1 LNHDA and CDR2 SQIVND (reference sequence).

With regard to this clone: Other DNA sequences in the sample encode the same CDR3. V is TRBV4-1 and J is TRBJ2-3; weak D call: TRBD1 (5 bases). The germline V gene encodes CDR1 MGHRA and CDR2 YSYEKL. CDR3 length: 14 amino acids. V was clipped by 4 bases and J by 5 bases, with 13 bases between them. The DNA of the CDR3 is TGCGCCAGCAGCCGGGCAGGGTCCGGAGATACGCAGTATTTT. Translating it yields CASSRAGSGDTQYF.

The chain recombines TRBV5-6 with TRBJ2-3; the D gene is possibly TRBD1 (5 bases). V was pared by 5 bases and J by 0 bases, with 7 bases between. CDR1 SGHDT and CDR2 YYEEEE come from the germline V gene. The CDR3 is 13 amino acids. The CDR3 region has the DNA TGTGCCAGCAGAGGGGTTAGCACAGATACGCAGTATTTT. It is translated as CASRGVSTDTQYF.

The gene calls are TRBV9 and TRBJ2-5, with D possibly being TRBD2 (6 bases). The germline V gene encodes CDR1 SGDLS and CDR2 YYNGEE. V was clipped by 0 bases and J by 4 bases, with 13 bases between them. This CDR3 is built from 15 residues. The CDR3 region has the DNA TGTGCCAGCAGCGTAGGGGCAGTCGGGGGAGAGACCCAGTACTTC. It encodes CASSVGAVGGETQYF.

The J gene is TRBJ2-5, the V gene TRBV30, with 9 bases lining up with TRBD2. V lost 2 bases to trimming and J lost 6 bases; unmatched junction nucleotides: 7. Germline lookup yields CDR1 GTSNPN and CDR2 SVGIG (reference sequence). This CDR3 is built from 14 residues. The chain's CDR3 is CAWSTRGGRQTQYF. The CDR3 region has the DNA TGTGCCTGGAGTACGCGGGGGGGAAGGCAGACCCAGTACTTC.

The genes are TRBV6-5 and TRBJ1-6; D is ambiguous. The V end lost 7 bases, the J end lost 13 bases, and 11 bases lay between the germline ends. Germline loops: CDR1 MNHEY, CDR2 SVGAGI. This CDR3 has 11 residues. The CDR3 nucleotides read TGTGCCAGCACTAGGAACGGGCCCCTCCACTTT. Its protein product is CASTRNGPLHF.

The chain uses TRBV7-6 and TRBJ2-1; TRBD2 matches 12 bases. V lost 4 bases and J lost 4; bases outside the gene matches: 5. Germline V CDR1 and CDR2: SGHVS, FNYEAQ. This CDR3 is built from 16 residues. CDR3 coding DNA: TGTGCCAGCAGCTCCCTAGCGGGGGGGCCTTACAATGAGCAGTTCTTC. This gives the protein CASSSLAGGPYNEQFF.

This chain links TRBV18 with TRBJ1-1, with D perhaps matching TRBD1 (5 bases). This CDR3 is 15 amino acids long. Looked up from germline, CDR1 is KGHSH and CDR2 is LQKENI. V lost 0 bases to trimming and J lost 2 bases, with 10 bases between them. The CDR3 protein is CASSPPRDRNTEAFF. CDR3 bases: TGTGCCAGCTCACCACCTAGAGACAGAAACACTGAAGCTTTCTTT. Looking up the rest from reference TRBV18 and TRBJ1-1 gives the full variable domain: NAGVMQNPRHLVRRRGQEARLRCSPMKGHSHVYWYRQLPEEGLKFMVYLQKENIIDESGMPKERFSAEFPKEGPSILRIQQVVRGDSAAYFCASSPPRDRNTEAFFGQGTRLTVV.

The chain joins TRBV7-8 to TRBJ1-3; D call uncertain. CDR3 length equals 13 residues. V shed 5 bases and J shed 4 bases, with 9 bases lying between them. The V gene's germline CDR1 is SGHVS and CDR2 FQNEAQ. As DNA, the CDR3 is TGTGCCAGCAGCCCGGCGGGGGGAAACACCATATATTTT. Translating it yields CASSPAGGNTIYF.

The V gene is TRBV19, the J gene TRBJ2-3; 7 nucleotides match TRBD1. The junction had 4 bases not matched to a gene; V was cut back by 3 bases and J by 1 base. Germline lookup yields CDR1 LNHDA and CDR2 SQIVND (reference sequence). The CDR3 contains 15 residues. CDR3 residues: CASSMGQTRTDTQYF. In DNA form, the CDR3 reads TGTGCCAGTAGTATGGGACAGACTCGCACAGATACGCAGTATTTT.

The rearrangement links TRBV7-8 to TRBJ2-7; 7 positions match TRBD1. CDR3 length: 15 residues. Germline loops: CDR1 SGHVS, CDR2 FQNEAQ. V dropped 5 bases and J dropped 2; count of bases not matched to a gene: 9. The CDR3 sequence is CASSPSSGTAYEQYF. The CDR3 DNA reads TGTGCCAGCAGCCCCTCCTCCGGGACAGCCTACGAGCAGTACTTC.

V gene TRBV28 combines with J gene TRBJ1-2; 11 nucleotides align to TRBD1. This CDR3 contains 15 residues. In germline, CDR1 is MDHEN, CDR2 SYDVKM. The V gene end was trimmed by 4 bases and the J gene end by 3 bases; junction bases not matched to a gene: 4. The CDR3 protein is CASSSPGQGDYGYTF. CDR3 DNA sequence: TGTGCCAGCAGTTCACCGGGACAGGGGGACTATGGCTACACCTTC.

V is TRBV30 and J is TRBJ1-1; D is possibly TRBD1 (6 bases). This CDR3 comprises 13 residues. Trimming pared 1 base from V and 5 bases from J, leaving 11 bases between. Germline-derived CDR1 and CDR2 are GTSNPN and SVGIG (reference sequence). The CDR3 nucleotides read TGTGCCTGGAGTGGGACAGCAGGGACTGAAGCTTTCTTT. It yields the protein CAWSGTAGTEAFF.

This clone was seen more than once but under ten times. The rearrangement uses TRBV5-6 and TRBJ2-2; D unclear. V was shortened by 4 bases and J by 1 base, with 17 bases between the two germline ends. The CDR3 spans 17 residues. Germline V gives CDR1 SGHDT, CDR2 YYEEEE. The CDR3 spells CASSPRQVKGNTGELFF. CDR3 DNA: TGTGCCAGCAGCCCCAGACAAGTCAAAGGGAACACCGGGGAGCTGTTTTTT.

This clone occurred many times. Written as DNA, the CDR3 is TGTGCCAGCGTGGAGGTTTTCAATCAGCCCCAGCATTTT. Translation: CASVEVFNQPQHF. The rearrangement joins TRBV6-5 to TRBJ1-5; D ambiguous. V was shortened by 8 bases and J by 3 bases, with 11 bases between the two germline ends. The germline V gene has CDR1 MNHEY and CDR2 SVGAGI. The CDR3 is 13 amino acids.

The rearrangement joins TRBV29-1 to TRBJ2-2; D is tentatively TRBD1 or TRBD2 (5 bases each). Germline V CDR1 and CDR2: SQVTM, ANQGSEA. This CDR3 spans 14 amino acids. V was trimmed by 4 bases and J by 4 bases, leaving 13 bases between them. The CDR3 protein is CSVAEGRGTGELFF. The DNA for the CDR3 is TGCAGCGTTGCAGAGGGGCGCGGCACCGGGGAGCTGTTTTTT.

The rearrangement joins TRBV7-9 to TRBJ1-1; D is uncertain. CDR1 and CDR2 (germline): SEHNR, FQNEAQ (reference sequence). V was clipped by 6 bases and J by 1 base, with 9 bases between them. There are 13 residues in the CDR3. This chain's CDR3 is CASRLTGNTEAFF. As DNA, the CDR3 is TGTGCCAGCAGACTAACGGGGAACACTGAAGCTTTCTTT. The full variable domain, in which reference TRBV7-9 and TRBJ1-1 provide the parts outside the CDR3, is DTGVSQNPRHKITKRGQNVTFRCDPISEHNRLYWYRQTLGQGPEFLTYFQNEAQLEKSRLLSDRFSAERPKGSFSTLEIQRTEQGDSAMYLCASRLTGNTEAFFGQGTRLTVV.

The rearrangement joins TRBV6-2 or TRBV6-3 to TRBJ2-7, with TRBD2 as a possible D gene (6 bases). The germline V gene has CDR1 MNHEY and CDR2 SVGEGT. V gave up 5 bases and J gave up 2 bases, with 13 bases separating them. The CDR3 has 14 residues. CDR3 region: CASSNRDFAYEQYF. For the CDR3, the DNA is TGTGCCAGCAGTAACCGGGACTTCGCCTACGAGCAGTACTTC.

The count of this clone is one. The chain combines TRBV5-6 with TRBJ2-6; unclear D gene. The V gene lost 2 bases and the J gene lost 1 base, with 10 bases spanning the gap. Germline V gives CDR1 SGHDT, CDR2 YYEEEE. This CDR3 is 16 amino acids long. The DNA of the CDR3 is TGTGCCAGCAGCTTTGTGGCGGCGTCTGGGGCCAACGTCCTGACTTTC. This sequence encodes CASSFVAASGANVLTF. The variable domain in full, completed from reference TRBV5-6 and TRBJ2-6, reads DAGVTQSPTHLIKTRGQQVTLRCSPKSGHDTVSWYQQALGQGPQFIFQYYEEEERQRGNFPDRFSGHQFPNYSSELNVNALLLGDSALYLCASSFVAASGANVLTFGAGSRLTVL.